Given below is one T cell receptor beta chain in context. This clone was seen a handful of times. It has no known antigen specificity. The sample holds no much larger clone one base away, and base qualities are not on file. Other DNA sequences of this sample code for an identical CDR3. This entry comes from a study of shared clonotypes between healthy human individuals (dated by TCRdb to 2020 to 2021). Broadly, across the study: A couple of women and a few men aged 18 to 49 years were included in the cohort. Libraries were prepared and TCR repertoires were sequenced by different laboratories using diverse techniques, in order to increase sequencing depth and limit assay-specific biases. For each donor, three plates each were used for CD4 naive and CD4 memory, two plates were used for CD8 naive, and one plate was used for CD8 memory. Leukapheresis yielded between about 0.94 and 10 billion PBMCs per donor. Blood TCR repertoires of five healthy adults were deeply sequenced to estimate repertoire size and the extent of clonotype sharing between individuals. General study outcomes and caveats: Only blood was sampled, and tissue TCR repertoires likely differ from those in blood. The small number of donors limited the genetic and exposure-history diversity represented. Larger estimated clonotype richness was generally found for naive subsets than for memory subsets. Even with the large sequencing depth, rarefaction of the sorted-subset datasets indicated that sequencing was incomplete. About 5% of naive CD4, around 3.6% of naive CD8, 2% to 2.5% of memory CD4, and 0.35% to 0.5% of memory CD8 clonotypes were shared across several donors. Higher generation probabilities were observed for clonotypes shared by all four sorted-subset donors than for non-shared clonotypes. Pairwise subsampling led to the expectation that sequencing depth would affect the degree of clonotype sharing among donors.

Using the deep immunoSEQ assay, multiplex PCR amplified TCR CDR3 regions from genomic DNA. Extracted genomic DNA from each cell subset was spread evenly across all wells of several immunoSEQ 96-well plates, with each plate serving as a replicate. For sorted subsets, 150 to 250 ng genomic DNA, equal to some 30,000 T cell genomes, was loaded into each replicate PCR. Purified libraries were measured with a Qubit 3.0 fluorometer, size-checked on a Bioanalyzer 2100, and measured again with the KAPA Library Quantification kit. Every immunoSEQ 96-well plate was sequenced on a dedicated single-read 150-cycle Illumina NextSeq 550 flow cell. The paper's processing steps were these. Because the immunoSEQ output included only junctional sequences and no quality scores, the filtering could not be the same as the filtering used for full-length reads. To assign V/J genes and CDR3, sequences were annotated using PyIR, a Python wrapper for IgBLAST v1.9, with IMGT germline references. Any read was removed if the V/J assignment was weak (E-value above 1e-6), the CDR3 was missing, or the read contained stop codons, out-of-frame junctions, or ambiguous translated residues. V3J clonotypes were defined as sequences sharing an identical inferred V gene, J gene, and CDR3 amino acid sequence. To compute the percentage overlap between repertoires, the number of shared unique clonotypes was divided by the size of the smaller repertoire. Richness of each repertoire was evaluated using RTK rarefaction, the Chao1 estimator, and Recon v2.1 estimates of unobserved clonotypes. Generation probabilities were computed with OLGA for all TCRbeta clonotypes obtained by the gDNA method from four donors. TCRdb carries this immuneACCESS record with in-frame sequences only. Its versions omit some clonotypes, under half of them owing to an unresolved V gene in the studies checked, with the rest unexplained. V and J calls and clone size are copied from that table; D and trimming were computed from the DNA. The sample data list around 940,000 clones, and around 80% of these were observed just once. Nearly 1.5% of the sample rests with the top ten.

The donors were healthy, HIV-negative adults with no recently reported acute infections or vaccinations. Every donor was a Caucasian adult living in Nashville, Tennessee, USA. CD4+ T cells were enriched by magnetic negative selection; naive cells were then positively selected on CD45RA, and the negative fraction formed the memory subset. Blood was obtained by leukapheresis, after which PBMCs were separated by Ficoll-Histopaque density gradient centrifugation and cryopreserved in liquid nitrogen vapor phase. Analytical flow cytometry was used to check the purity and quantity of every magnetically sorted T cell population. Genomic DNA was isolated from each sorted fraction and quantified by UV absorbance on a Nanodrop 2000c. The CDR3 starts with the cysteine, ends with the phenylalanine, and has 13 residues. Only the CDR3 portion is preserved as DNA: 39 bases, with reading frame beginning at the first base. The CDR1 and CDR2 encoded by the germline V gene are SQVTM and ANQGSEA. V is pruned by 6 bases and J by 4 bases, leaving 2 bases of the junction without a gene match.

Rearrangement joined TRBV29-1 to TRBJ1-5, with 11 bases matching TRBD1. Sequences were obtained from memory CD4+ T cells sorted from blood. In the paper's terms, the cell subset or site label means: CD45RA-negative fraction. The clonotype was recovered from a young man in good health. The nucleotides are TGCAGCGTGGGGACAGGGGGTAATCAGCCCCAGCATTTT. Its translation reads: CSVGTGGNQPQHF.